The 23 T cell receptor beta chains below come from one sample, sequenced in a study of cytomegalovirus exposure and HLA in healthy donors. Libraries were prepared by immunoSEQ multiplex PCR; TCRdb keeps only in-frame clonotypes and omits some of them. The sample carries 200,000 to 250,000 clones, about nine tenths recorded once. The source material was PBMCs. The receptors here all came from a woman under 30 in good health and CMV-seropositive.

As DNA, the CDR3 is TGTGCCAGCAGCATCGGAGGGGCGGTCTACGAGCAGTACTTC. This encodes CASSIGGAVYEQYF. V gene TRBV6-5 combines with J gene TRBJ2-7, with a weak D call TRBD2 (6 bases). V dropped 6 bases and J dropped 3 bases, with 15 bases sitting between them. This CDR3 is built from 14 residues. Germline CDR1 and CDR2: MNHEY and SVGAGI.

The V and J genes are TRBV19 and TRBJ2-3, with 9 bases fitting TRBD2. The length of the CDR3 is 16 residues. Germline V gene sequence: CDR1 LNHDA, CDR2 SQIVND (reference sequence). The V segment lost 3 bases and the J segment 3 bases; nucleotides outside the gene matches: 7. The DNA of the CDR3 is TGTGCCAGTAGTATGTTGGGACTAGCAGTTACAGATACGCAGTATTTT. This sequence encodes CASSMLGLAVTDTQYF.

V and J are TRBV5-1 and TRBJ2-7; TRBD2 aligns across 8 bases. With V trimmed by 0 bases and J by 0 bases, 8 bases remained unmatched. This CDR3 contains 17 residues. Germline values: CDR1 SGHRS, CDR2 YFSETQ. CDR3 protein: CASSLGGLADASYEQYF. CDR3 sequence (DNA): TGCGCCAGCAGCTTGGGTGGACTAGCCGACGCCTCCTACGAGCAGTACTTC.

This rearrangement joins TRBV30 to TRBJ1-5; D not resolved. V dropped 3 bases and J dropped 0 bases, with 6 bases sitting between them. Germline V gives CDR1 GTSNPN, CDR2 SVGIG (reference sequence). This CDR3 is built from 13 residues. The CDR3 here is CAWSPGSNQPQHF. DNA of the CDR3: TGTGCCTGGAGCCCAGGTAGCAATCAGCCCCAGCATTTT.

The gene calls are TRBV28 and TRBJ1-1; D unresolved. V lost 4 bases and J 2 bases, leaving 11 bases between the germline ends. The CDR3 is 14 amino acids. Germline V gene data show CDR1 as MDHEN and CDR2 as SYDVKM. DNA of the CDR3: TGTGCCAGCAGTTCCAGACGGGTCAACACTGAAGCTTTCTTT. This translates into CASSSRRVNTEAFF.

The chain links TRBV7-9 to TRBJ2-7, with 11 bases that match TRBD2. This CDR3 region has 17 residues. V shed 0 bases, J shed 0 bases, and the junction held 4 bases outside the gene matches. In germline, CDR1 is SEHNR, CDR2 FQNEAQ (reference sequence). In nucleotides, the CDR3 is TGTGCCAGCAGCTTAGCGTATACTAGCGGGAGCTCCTACGAGCAGTACTTC. It translates to CASSLAYTSGSSYEQYF. Full variable domain (rest looked up from reference TRBV7-9 and TRBJ2-7): DTGVSQNPRHKITKRGQNVTFRCDPISEHNRLYWYRQTLGQGPEFLTYFQNEAQLEKSRLLSDRFSAERPKGSFSTLEIQRTEQGDSAMYLCASSLAYTSGSSYEQYFGPGTRLTVT.

The chain recombines TRBV25-1 with TRBJ2-2; a possible D gene is TRBD2 (5 bases). Per the germline V gene, CDR1 is MGHDK and CDR2 is SYGVNS. The CDR3 extends over 16 amino acids. Trimming left V 2 bases short and J 5 bases short, with 15 bases between. The CDR3 nucleotides are TGTGCCAGCAGTGAAATTCGGGCGGGTGGGACCGGGGAGCTGTTTTTT. Translating it yields CASSEIRAGGTGELFF.

The chain recombines TRBV9 with TRBJ2-1; D might be TRBD2 (6 bases). V lost 0 bases and J lost 2, with 12 bases in between. The germline V gene encodes CDR1 SGDLS and CDR2 YYNGEE. The CDR3 sequence is 16 residues long. In DNA form, the CDR3 reads TGTGCCAGCAGCGTAGGAGCGGGTACCCCCTACAATGAGCAGTTCTTC. Encoded protein: CASSVGAGTPYNEQFF.

The chain uses TRBV2 and TRBJ2-2, with 10 bases fitting TRBD2. Germline V gene lookup returns CDR1 SNHLY and CDR2 FYNNEI. Germline trimming cut 5 bases from V and 4 bases from J; bases unmatched to any gene: 4. CDR3 length equals 15 residues. The CDR3 coding sequence is TGTGCCAGCAGTCCTCTAGCGGGAGCCACCGGGGAGCTGTTTTTT. Protein product: CASSPLAGATGELFF.

The chain uses TRBV4-1 and TRBJ1-1; the D is unclear. The CDR3 consists of 13 residues. Trimming removed 1 base from V and 7 bases from J, with 10 bases in between. CDR1 and CDR2 from the germline V gene are MGHRA and YSYEKL. The CDR3 DNA reads as TGCGCCAGCAGCCAAGCAACCCGGGATGAAGCTTTCTTT. Its protein product is CASSQATRDEAFF.

The rearrangement uses TRBV10-3 and TRBJ2-7; D may be TRBD1 (6 bases). Germline lookup yields CDR1 ENHRY and CDR2 SYGVKD. The CDR3 is made up of 11 amino acids. V shed 6 bases and J shed 5 bases, with 8 bases lying between them. In nucleotides, the CDR3 is TGTGCCATCAGCGGACAGAACGAGCAGTACTTC. Amino acids: CAISGQNEQYF.

This chain connects TRBV10-3 to TRBJ2-7; possibly TRBD2 for D (5 bases). Germline CDR1 and CDR2: ENHRY and SYGVKD. The V gene lost 3 bases and the J gene lost 3 bases, with 9 bases spanning the gap. The CDR3 sequence is 13 residues long. CDR3 amino acids: CAISDAGGYEQYF. The DNA for the CDR3 is TGTGCCATCAGTGACGCAGGAGGCTACGAGCAGTACTTC.

The CDR3 DNA is TGTGCCAGCAGTCACCTATCCTACGAGCAGTACTTC. Its translation is CASSHLSYEQYF. This chain links TRBV5-5 with TRBJ2-7; D is unresolved. V gave up 5 bases and J gave up 1 base, with 7 bases separating them. This CDR3 is built from 12 residues. The germline CDR1 and CDR2 sequences are SGHKS and YYEKEE (reference sequence).

The chain uses TRBV10-2 and TRBJ1-4, with 10 bases aligning to TRBD1. This CDR3 is built from 19 residues. V lost 0 bases and J lost 5; bases outside the gene matches: 12. Per the germline V gene, CDR1 is WSHSY and CDR2 is SAAADI. The CDR3 loop is CASSESMWWKGQGNEKLFF. The CDR3 region has the DNA TGCGCCAGCAGTGAGTCGATGTGGTGGAAGGGACAGGGGAATGAAAAACTGTTTTTT.

The chain couples TRBV28 to TRBJ2-5; D is possibly TRBD2 (5 bases). The CDR3 is made up of 14 amino acids. Germline V gene lookup returns CDR1 MDHEN and CDR2 SYDVKM. The V end lost 2 bases, the J end lost 5 bases, and 12 bases lay between the germline ends. In DNA form, the CDR3 reads TGTGCCAGCAGTTTAGGGTCCCGAGGGGAGACCCAGTACTTC. This sequence encodes CASSLGSRGETQYF.

This clone appeared a few times. The gene calls are TRBV2 and TRBJ2-4; no definite D call. From germline, CDR1 is SNHLY and CDR2 FYNNEI. The CDR3 consists of 13 residues. Trimming took off 8 bases at V and 9 bases at J, with 17 bases between the two ends. Here the CDR3 reads CASHLNAGGIQYF. CDR3 sequence (DNA): TGTGCCAGCCATTTGAACGCCGGTGGCATTCAGTACTTC.

The chain recombines TRBV7-9 with TRBJ1-2; possibly TRBD1 for D (6 bases). V lost 5 bases to trimming and J lost 2 bases, with 18 bases between them. Germline CDR1 reads SEHNR; CDR2 reads FQNEAQ (reference sequence). This CDR3 region has 16 residues. CDR3 residues: CASSPPRDTANYGYTF. The CDR3, as DNA: TGTGCCAGCAGCCCCCCCCGGGACACCGCCAACTATGGCTACACCTTC.

This chain links TRBV15 with TRBJ1-1; possibly TRBD1 for D (6 bases). Germline V CDR1 and CDR2: LNHNV, YYDKDF (reference sequence). This CDR3 region has 14 residues. V gave up 2 bases and J gave up 1 base, with 8 bases separating them. The CDR3 DNA reads TGTGCCACCAGCAGATCGACAGGGAACACTGAAGCTTTCTTT. Translating gives CATSRSTGNTEAFF.

This clone is a singleton in its sample. The junction does not match germline at one end; this may be a read error. The chain employs TRBV7-8 and TRBJ1-5; D is undetermined. Germline CDR1 and CDR2: SGHVS and FQNEAQ. This CDR3 comprises 14 residues. Here the CDR3 reads CASSLAAGNQPQHF. CDR3 coding DNA: TGTGCCAGCAGCCTAGCGGCGGGGAATCAGCCCCAGCATTTT.

The rearrangement joins TRBV10-2 to TRBJ1-1; D unresolved. Germline assignment: CDR1 WSHSY and CDR2 SAAADI. The CDR3 extends over 13 amino acids. V was pared by 5 bases and J by 8 bases, with 15 bases between. The CDR3 reads CASSNGSPEEAFF. CDR3 nucleotides: TGCGCCAGCAGTAATGGGTCCCCGGAGGAAGCTTTCTTT.

As to this clone: One end of the junction is discordant with germline, which a read error may explain. CDR3 nucleotides: TGTGCCAGCAGGACAGGGGGGAACCCTGAAGCTTTCTTT. This encodes CASRTGGNPEAFF. The rearrangement joins TRBV2 to TRBJ1-1, with 9 bases lining up with TRBD1. CDR3 size: 13 residues. Germline V CDR1 and CDR2: SNHLY, FYNNEI.

The rearrangement links TRBV27 to TRBJ2-1; tentative D call: TRBD1 (6 bases). The V gene's germline CDR1 is MNHEY and CDR2 SMNVEV (reference sequence). The CDR3 is 18 residues long. Trimming removed 2 bases at V and 2 bases at J, with 19 bases between. The CDR3 nucleotides are TGTGCCAGCAGTTTACTGCCCACAGGGATTGTGGCCTACAATGAGCAGTTCTTC. This encodes CASSLLPTGIVAYNEQFF.

CDR3 bases: TGTGCCAGCAGCTTGTCCATGACAGTTTTTGGGGGCTACACCTTC. It yields the protein CASSLSMTVFGGYTF. This chain connects TRBV7-9 to TRBJ1-2; D perhaps matches TRBD1 (5 bases). V was shortened by 3 bases and J by 8 bases, with 19 bases between the two germline ends. The CDR3 totals 15 residues. Per germline, CDR1 SEHNR and CDR2 FQNEAQ (reference sequence).